Listed here are 32 T cell receptor beta chains from one sample, sequenced in a study of brain T cells in children with intractable seizures. Time point denoted: blood from clinic visit 5 months post-surgery; TSC patient then seizure free. The method was immunoSEQ multiplex PCR; TCRdb's version includes in-frame clones alone and lacks a portion of them. The sample consists of about 340,000 clones, about 93% of them appearing once. Sequenced material: peripheral blood, taken about 5 months after surgery. These receptors originate from a boy under two years old with tuberous sclerosis and intractable seizures.

The V call is TRBV19, the J call TRBJ1-5; 8 bases fit TRBD1. Germline loops: CDR1 LNHDA, CDR2 SQIVND (reference sequence). The CDR3 contains 15 residues. The V segment lost 1 base and the J segment 2 bases; nucleotides outside the gene matches: 1. CDR3 protein: CASSIVTGGNQPQHF. The CDR3 DNA reads as TGTGCCAGTAGTATAGTGACAGGGGGCAATCAGCCCCAGCATTTT.

Turning to this clone: At one end the junction does not follow the germline gene, possibly because of a read error. Here the CDR3 reads CAGSLGGASNQPQHF. The CDR3 bases are TGTGCCGGCAGCTTAGGTGGGGCTAGCAATCAGCCCCAGCATTTT. The chain joins TRBV7-6 to TRBJ1-5; possible D gene TRBD1, 5 bases. CDR3 length: 15 residues. Germline V CDR1 and CDR2: SGHVS, FNYEAQ.

The chain recombines TRBV5-1 with TRBJ1-1; D gene ambiguous. This CDR3 contains 13 residues. Trimming took off 1 base at V and 1 base at J, with 5 bases between the two ends. Looked up from germline, CDR1 is SGHRS and CDR2 is YFSETQ. This chain's CDR3 is CASSLIQNTEAFF. The CDR3 region has the DNA TGCGCCAGCAGCTTGATCCAGAACACTGAAGCTTTCTTT. The variable domain in full, with the rest retrieved from reference TRBV5-1 and TRBJ1-1, is KAGVTQTPRYLIKTRGQQVTLSCSPISGHRSVSWYQQTPGQGLQFLFEYFSETQRNKGNFPGRFSGRQFSNSRSEMNVSTLELGDSALYLCASSLIQNTEAFFGQGTRLTVV.

The chain employs TRBV11-2 and TRBJ1-2, with unresolved D. The CDR3 loop spans 13 amino acids. The germline V and J ends were trimmed by 1 base and 4 bases, with 7 bases remaining between them. CDR1 is SGHAT and CDR2 is FQNNGV in the germline V gene. CDR3 in DNA: TGTGCCAGCAGCTTAGGGCGGGCCTATGGCTACACCTTC. Protein: CASSLGRAYGYTF.

This chain connects TRBV19 to TRBJ1-2; D not resolved. From germline, CDR1 is LNHDA and CDR2 SQIVND (reference sequence). There are 13 residues in the CDR3. V shed 5 bases and J shed 6 bases, with 13 bases lying between them. The CDR3 loop is CASSPTETDGYTF. CDR3 DNA: TGTGCCAGTAGTCCTACAGAGACTGATGGCTACACCTTC.

This chain connects TRBV7-9 to TRBJ2-1; no definite D call. From germline, CDR1 is SEHNR and CDR2 FQNEAQ (reference sequence). V was trimmed by 4 bases and J by 4 bases, leaving 8 bases between them. The CDR3 is 13 residues long. CDR3 loop: CASSSSNYNEQFF. For the CDR3, the DNA is TGTGCCAGCAGCTCATCGAATTACAATGAGCAGTTCTTC.

This CDR3 is CASRSWTGNSNQPQHF. As DNA, the CDR3 is TGTGCAAGTCGCTCTTGGACAGGGAATAGCAATCAGCCCCAGCATTTT. This rearrangement joins TRBV12-2 to TRBJ1-5; the tabulated D call, TRBD1, remains unverified against the DNA. TRBV12-2 is designated a pseudogene. The CDR3 totals 16 residues.

The chain couples TRBV4-1 to TRBJ2-2; tentatively, D is TRBD2 (7 bases). With 0 bases removed from V and 6 bases from J, the gap between germline ends came to 11 bases. Germline loops: CDR1 MGHRA, CDR2 YSYEKL. The CDR3 runs to 15 residues. CDR3 coding DNA: TGCGCCAGCAGCCAAGAAGGAGGGGGGGCCGGGGAGCTGTTTTTT. It yields the protein CASSQEGGGAGELFF.

The genes are TRBV4-2 and TRBJ1-1; D remains unclear. There are 15 residues in the CDR3. Germline V gene sequence: CDR1 LGHNA, CDR2 YNFKEQ. V gave up 2 bases and J gave up 7 bases, with 17 bases separating them. CDR3 sequence: CASSQQAVWAIEAFF. The CDR3, as DNA: TGTGCCAGCAGCCAACAGGCCGTGTGGGCAATTGAAGCTTTCTTT.

The chain links TRBV30 to TRBJ1-2, with D possibly matching TRBD1 (5 bases). Per the germline V gene, CDR1 is GTSNPN and CDR2 is SVGIG (reference sequence). The CDR3 length is 12 residues. CDR3 bases: TGTGCTTTAAGGGGAGGGGTCGGTGGCTACACCTTC. Protein: CALRGGVGGYTF.

The genes are TRBV6-1 and TRBJ2-6; D tentatively reads TRBD1 or TRBD2 (7 bases each). This CDR3 comprises 19 residues. From germline, CDR1 is MNHNS and CDR2 SASEGT. V was trimmed by 0 bases and J by 0 bases, leaving 15 bases between them. The DNA for the CDR3 is TGTGCCAGCAGTGAAGCTCAGGGGGGGATAAACTCTGGGGCCAACGTCCTGACTTTC. This translates into CASSEAQGGINSGANVLTF.

This clone was seen just once. The chain joins TRBV5-5 to TRBJ2-7; D is uncertain. Germline V gene sequence: CDR1 SGHKS, CDR2 YYEKEE (reference sequence). The CDR3 totals 15 residues. V lost 2 bases, J lost 3 bases, and 15 bases lay in between. The CDR3 loop is CASSFSNGPDYEQYF. CDR3 nucleotide sequence: TGTGCCAGCAGCTTTTCAAACGGGCCGGACTACGAGCAGTACTTC.

V and J are TRBV7-9 and TRBJ2-2; 7 bases match TRBD1. This CDR3 contains 16 residues. Trimming took 5 bases from V and 3 from J; bases not matched to a gene: 9. The V gene's germline CDR1 is SEHNR and CDR2 FQNEAQ (reference sequence). CDR3 nucleotide sequence: TGTGCCAGCAGCGACCGTGACAGGGTAGACACCGGGGAGCTGTTTTTT. Translation: CASSDRDRVDTGELFF.

V usage is TRBV4-1 and J usage is TRBJ2-3, with 10 bases that match TRBD2. CDR3 size: 16 residues. The germline V gene encodes CDR1 MGHRA and CDR2 YSYEKL. V lost 6 bases, J lost 0 bases, and 6 bases stayed unmatched. CDR3 sequence reads: CASSPGLATSTDTQYF. CDR3 coding DNA: TGCGCCAGCAGTCCGGGACTAGCGACGAGCACAGATACGCAGTATTTT.

The rearrangement uses TRBV25-1 and TRBJ1-2; no clear D gene. Germline CDR1 reads MGHDK; CDR2 reads SYGVNS. V lost 2 bases and J lost 8, with 12 bases in between. This CDR3 spans 13 amino acids. The CDR3 DNA follows: TGTGCCAGCAGTGAAGGTCCCCGCGGGGGCTACACCTTC. Its translation is CASSEGPRGGYTF.

The chain couples TRBV5-1 to TRBJ1-5; D gene ambiguous. The CDR3 totals 14 residues. Germline V lookup: CDR1 SGHRS, CDR2 YFSETQ. The V end lost 2 bases, the J end lost 4 bases, and 10 bases lay between the germline ends. CDR3 residues: CASSFGIGNQPQHF. In nucleotides, the CDR3 is TGCGCCAGCAGCTTTGGGATCGGGAATCAGCCCCAGCATTTT. Complete variable domain (other parts from reference TRBV5-1 and TRBJ1-5): KAGVTQTPRYLIKTRGQQVTLSCSPISGHRSVSWYQQTPGQGLQFLFEYFSETQRNKGNFPGRFSGRQFSNSRSEMNVSTLELGDSALYLCASSFGIGNQPQHFGDGTRLSIL.

The rearrangement joins TRBV28 to TRBJ2-1; D not certain. From germline, CDR1 is MDHEN and CDR2 SYDVKM. The ends were cut back, 2 bases at V and 4 bases at J, with 3 bases in the middle. This CDR3 is 12 amino acids long. The CDR3 coding sequence is TGTGCCAGCAGTTTAAGGTACAATGAGCAGTTCTTC. Translating gives CASSLRYNEQFF.

The chain combines TRBV12-3 or TRBV12-4 with TRBJ2-7, with unresolved D. The CDR3 loop spans 13 amino acids. V was clipped by 2 bases and J by 4 bases, with 9 bases between them. CDR3 region: CASSLNSEYEQYF. CDR3 coding DNA: TGTGCCAGCAGTTTAAACTCTGAGTACGAGCAGTACTTC.

This sequence joins TRBV9 and TRBJ1-1; D not resolved. With 1 base removed from V and 0 bases from J, the gap between germline ends came to 7 bases. Germline V gene data show CDR1 as SGDLS and CDR2 as YYNGEE. This CDR3 comprises 14 residues. The CDR3: CASSVSVLNTEAFF. The DNA for the CDR3 is TGTGCCAGCAGCGTATCGGTCCTGAACACTGAAGCTTTCTTT.

The rearrangement joins TRBV9 to TRBJ1-1; D is possibly TRBD1 (6 bases). CDR1 and CDR2 from the germline V gene are SGDLS and YYNGEE. The CDR3 covers 16 residues. The ends were cut back, 3 bases at V and 2 bases at J, with 17 bases in the middle. The CDR3 spells CASSDHDRDTNTEAFF. CDR3 sequence (DNA): TGTGCCAGCAGCGACCATGACCGGGACACTAACACTGAAGCTTTCTTT.

This sequence joins TRBV7-3 and TRBJ2-1; no reliable D call. From germline, CDR1 is SGHTA and CDR2 FQGTGA. The CDR3 loop spans 13 amino acids. V lost 5 bases and J 5 bases, leaving 10 bases between the germline ends. The CDR3 is CASSHTSDNEQFF. The DNA of the CDR3 is TGTGCCAGCAGCCATACATCCGACAATGAGCAGTTCTTC. Together with reference TRBV7-3 and TRBJ2-1, the CDR3 gives the full variable domain: GAGVSQTPSNKVTEKGKYVELRCDPISGHTALYWYRQSLGQGPEFLIYFQGTGAADDSGLPNDRFFAVRPEGSVSTLKIQRTERGDSAVYLCASSHTSDNEQFFGPGTRLTVL.

The V gene is TRBV27, the J gene TRBJ2-5; D remains ambiguous. V dropped 4 bases and J dropped 0 bases, with 0 bases sitting between them. The germline gives CDR1 MNHEY, CDR2 SMNVEV (reference sequence). This CDR3 region has 11 residues. CDR3: CASSYQETQYF. In nucleotides, the CDR3 is TGTGCCAGCAGTTACCAAGAGACCCAGTACTTC.

The chain uses TRBV19 and TRBJ2-1, with TRBD2 matching 7 bases. The CDR3 is 16 amino acids. Germline V CDR1 and CDR2: LNHDA, SQIVND (reference sequence). The ends lost 3 bases at V and 7 bases at J; junction bases unmatched: 12. CDR3 coding DNA: TGTGCCAGTAGTATCACTTCCAGCGGGAACCATAATGAGCAGTTCTTC. Its protein product is CASSITSSGNHNEQFF.

With regard to this clone: The junction departs from germline at one end; a sequencing error may be responsible. The gene calls are TRBV30 and TRBJ1-1, with D possibly being TRBD1 (5 bases). Germline-derived CDR1 and CDR2 are GTSNPN and SVGIG (reference sequence). The CDR3 is 13 amino acids. DNA of the CDR3: TGTGCCTGGAGTGTAATTGGGACGGATACCTACCGCTTT. This codes for CAWSVIGTDTYRF.

In this sample, this clone turned up once. The rearrangement joins TRBV24-1 to TRBJ2-3; D remains ambiguous. Germline assignment: CDR1 KGHDR and CDR2 SFDVKD. The CDR3 length is 13 residues. Trimming removed 7 bases at V and 4 bases at J, with 11 bases between. The CDR3 nucleotides are TGTGCCACCAGCTCTGCAGCAGCAGATACGCAGTATTTT. It codes for CATSSAAADTQYF.

The chain employs TRBV6-6 and TRBJ2-1, with 16 bases that match TRBD2. The CDR3 runs to 19 residues. Germline trimming cut 5 bases from V and 0 bases from J; bases unmatched to any gene: 7. Germline V gene data show CDR1 as MNHNY and CDR2 as SVGAGI (reference sequence). CDR3 coding DNA: TGTGCCAGCAGTCCTCCGGGACTAGCGGGGGGGAGCTCCTACAATGAGCAGTTCTTC. Amino acid sequence: CASSPPGLAGGSSYNEQFF.

The chain joins TRBV25-1 to TRBJ1-1; 7 bases align to TRBD1. Germline trimming cut 1 base from V and 6 bases from J; bases unmatched to any gene: 11. The germline CDR1 and CDR2 sequences are MGHDK and SYGVNS. The CDR3 is made up of 16 amino acids. The CDR3 protein is CASSEWDSVILAEAFF. CDR3 nucleotides: TGTGCCAGCAGTGAATGGGACAGTGTGATCCTCGCTGAAGCTTTCTTT.

This chain joins TRBV7-9 and TRBJ2-3, with D tentatively TRBD2 (5 bases). Deletions cut 3 bases from V and 1 base from J, with 8 bases between. The CDR3 is 14 residues long. Germline CDR1 and CDR2: SEHNR and FQNEAQ (reference sequence). In nucleotides, the CDR3 is TGTGCCAGCAGCTTTGTCGGGGGCACAGATACGCAGTATTTT. It specifies CASSFVGGTDTQYF.

This clone is a singleton in its sample. The chain uses TRBV5-4 and TRBJ2-1; no reliable D call. The CDR3 loop spans 15 amino acids. Looked up from germline, CDR1 is SGHNT and CDR2 is YYREEE (reference sequence). The ends were cut back, 0 bases at V and 3 bases at J, with 10 bases in the middle. CDR3 protein: CASSLGFTNYNEQFF. The CDR3 DNA reads as TGTGCCAGCAGCTTGGGCTTTACTAACTACAATGAGCAGTTCTTC. Full variable domain (outside the CDR3, taken from reference TRBV5-4 and TRBJ2-1): ETGVTQSPTHLIKTRGQQVTLRCSSQSGHNTVSWYQQALGQGPQFIFQYYREEENGRGNFPPRFSGLQFPNYSSELNVNALELDDSALYLCASSLGFTNYNEQFFGPGTRLTVL.

This clone was detected once. The junction differs from germline at one of its ends, possibly a read error. This specimen includes other DNA sequences encoding the same CDR3. V and J are TRBV7-7 and TRBJ2-3, with D unresolved. The length of the CDR3 is 13 residues. CDR1 and CDR2 from the germline V gene are SSHAT and FNYEAQ (reference sequence). This CDR3 reads CASSLDSTDTQYF. CDR3 DNA sequence: TGTGCTAGCAGCTTAGATAGCACAGATACGCAGTATTTT.

A single count supports this clone. The chain combines TRBV12-3 or TRBV12-4 with TRBJ2-3, with no clear D. Between the trimmed V and J ends, which lost 8 bases and 4 bases, there was a span of 13 bases. The CDR3 sequence is 13 residues long. The CDR3 coding sequence is TGTGCCAGCGGTCCGCTAGGCGCAGATACGCAGTATTTT. It encodes CASGPLGADTQYF.

This sequence joins TRBV4-1 and TRBJ1-6, with D possibly being TRBD1 (6 bases). In germline, CDR1 is MGHRA, CDR2 YSYEKL. This CDR3 contains 16 residues. Trimming pared 2 bases from V and 0 bases from J, leaving 8 bases between. CDR3 in DNA: TGCGCCAGCAGCCAAAAGGACAGCTCCTATAATTCACCCCTCCACTTT. Translating it yields CASSQKDSSYNSPLHF.